The 14 T cell receptor beta chains listed next were all sequenced from one sample in a study of beta chain features in type 1 diabetes listed by TCRdb under 2018. Libraries were built with the immunoSEQ multiplex PCR assay. All of the isolated RNA was reverse transcribed with the High Capacity cDNA Reverse Transcription Kit, so expressed TCRB transcripts were sequenced. The table comes from immuneACCESS by way of TCRdb, which keeps in-frame sequences with V and J called. Part of the clones is missing from these tables; in studies checked, under half for an unresolved V gene and the rest for unknown reasons. The sample yields 60,000 or so clones; roughly 60% were counted once. The ten largest clones represent about 2.2% of the sample. The sample was Tregs from blood. The cell subset or site label for this specimen denotes: regulatory CD4+ T cells. The source is a woman between 18 and 29 years old in good health.

This chain joins TRBV16 and TRBJ1-2, with unresolved D. The ends were cut back, 4 bases at V and 7 bases at J, with 25 bases in the middle. In germline, CDR1 is KGHSY, CDR2 FQNENV. The CDR3 is 17 amino acids. CDR3 in amino acids: CASSPPFPQIETSGYTF. The CDR3 DNA follows: TGTGCCAGCAGCCCGCCGTTCCCCCAAATAGAAACTAGTGGCTACACCTTC.

A note on this clone: This may come from a read error, since a much larger clone is one base off. The rearrangement joins TRBV4-2 to TRBJ1-4; possible D gene TRBD1, 5 bases. V lost 1 base and J lost 5, with 11 bases in between. This CDR3 has 15 amino acids. Germline V gene data show CDR1 as LGHNA and CDR2 as YNFKEQ. CDR3 coding DNA: TGTGCCAGCAGCCAAGCGGGACTACTGAATGAAAAACTGTTTTTT. It yields the protein CASSQAGLLNEKLFF.

The chain joins TRBV7-3 to TRBJ1-1; D remains ambiguous. This CDR3 region has 14 residues. Germline-derived CDR1 and CDR2 are SGHTA and FQGTGA. V was clipped by 3 bases and J by 0 bases, with 8 bases between them. The DNA of the CDR3 is TGTGCCAGCAGCTTTAATTCCTTGAACACTGAAGCTTTCTTT. Amino acids: CASSFNSLNTEAFF. The complete variable domain, with remaining parts taken from reference TRBV7-3 and TRBJ1-1, reads GAGVSQTPSNKVTEKGKYVELRCDPISGHTALYWYRQSLGQGPEFLIYFQGTGAADDSGLPNDRFFAVRPEGSVSTLKIQRTERGDSAVYLCASSFNSLNTEAFFGQGTRLTVV.

This chain connects TRBV18 to TRBJ1-5, with a weak D call TRBD1 (5 bases). CDR3 length: 13 residues. Trimming stripped 3 bases from V and 7 bases from J, with 10 bases between. The germline gives CDR1 KGHSH, CDR2 LQKENI. CDR3 amino acids: CASSPDRGQPQHF. CDR3 DNA: TGTGCCAGCTCACCTGATAGGGGCCAGCCCCAGCATTTT.

The chain employs TRBV7-9 and TRBJ2-5, with D perhaps TRBD1 (6 bases). The V end lost 5 bases, the J end lost 5 bases, and 15 bases lay between the germline ends. Germline values: CDR1 SEHNR, CDR2 FQNEAQ (reference sequence). CDR3 length: 14 residues. The CDR3: CASSPNRVWETQYF. CDR3 in DNA: TGTGCCAGCAGCCCGAACAGGGTTTGGGAGACCCAGTACTTC.

J is TRBJ1-1 and V is TRBV7-2; D might be TRBD1 (5 bases). The V end was cut by 6 bases, the J end by 1 base, with 12 bases between. The V gene's germline CDR1 is SGHTA and CDR2 FQGNSA. The CDR3 totals 14 residues. The CDR3 is CASRLPDRNTEAFF. CDR3 bases: TGTGCCAGCAGACTCCCCGACAGGAACACTGAAGCTTTCTTT.

This clone was observed a handful of times. This chain joins TRBV13 and TRBJ2-1; 9 bases are shared with TRBD1. V shed 5 bases, J shed 9 bases, and the junction held 8 bases outside the gene matches. Germline assignment: CDR1 PRHDT and CDR2 FYEKMQ (reference sequence). This CDR3 region has 14 residues. CDR3 sequence reads: CASSNRDRESEQFF. The CDR3 nucleotides read TGTGCCAGCAGCAACCGGGACAGGGAGAGTGAGCAGTTCTTC.

The chain is built from TRBV19 and TRBJ2-5; D gene ambiguous. CDR1 and CDR2 (germline): LNHDA, SQIVND (reference sequence). The CDR3 is 11 residues long. In DNA form, the CDR3 reads TGTGCTACGCAGGCTCGGGAGACCCAGTACTTC. As protein: CATQARETQYF.

The chain carries TRBV6-1 and TRBJ2-1, with a tentative D call TRBD2 (5 bases). The CDR3 extends over 15 amino acids. Germline V lookup: CDR1 MNHNS, CDR2 SASEGT. V gave up 6 bases and J gave up 0 bases, with 12 bases separating them. CDR3 sequence (DNA): TGTGCCAGCAGGCTGGGGAGTGTCTCCTACAATGAGCAGTTCTTC. Its protein product is CASRLGSVSYNEQFF.

V and J are TRBV6-1 and TRBJ1-2; no firm D call. This CDR3 region has 11 residues. Germline V gene data show CDR1 as MNHNS and CDR2 as SASEGT. CDR3 in amino acids: CASKKPVGYTF. CDR3 sequence (DNA): TGTGCAAGTAAGAAACCGGTGGGCTACACCTTC.

The chain employs TRBV7-8 and TRBJ2-7, with D maybe TRBD1 (6 bases). CDR1 SGHVS and CDR2 FQNEAQ come from the germline V gene. Trimming pared 1 base from V and 3 bases from J, leaving 10 bases between. The CDR3 is 14 residues long. This CDR3 reads CASSLERGFYEQYF. As DNA, the CDR3 is TGTGCCAGCAGCTTAGAGAGGGGGTTCTACGAGCAGTACTTC.

V is TRBV18 and J is TRBJ1-5; 7 positions agree with TRBD1. After removal of 2 bases from V and 3 bases from J, the junction contained 7 bases not matched to a gene. This CDR3 region has 16 residues. Germline V gene sequence: CDR1 KGHSH, CDR2 LQKENI. The CDR3 protein is CASSPVRGTVNQPQHF. DNA of the CDR3: TGTGCCAGCTCACCAGTCAGGGGGACAGTCAATCAGCCCCAGCATTTT.

The V gene is TRBV5-6, the J gene TRBJ1-2; no clear D. Germline V lookup: CDR1 SGHDT, CDR2 YYEEEE. Trimming took 1 base from V and 1 from J, leaving 5 bases between them. The CDR3 runs to 13 residues. CDR3 sequence: CASSLFNNYGYTF. The DNA of the CDR3 is TGTGCCAGCAGCTTGTTCAATAACTATGGCTACACCTTC.

This clone showed up just a few times. The rearrangement joins TRBV30 to TRBJ1-2; D remains ambiguous. V shed 6 bases and J shed 8 bases, with 10 bases lying between them. From germline, CDR1 is GTSNPN and CDR2 SVGIG (reference sequence). The CDR3 has 10 amino acids. CDR3 region: CACGAAGYTF. The CDR3, as DNA: TGTGCCTGCGGAGCGGCGGGCTACACCTTC.